Each of the 9 T cell receptor beta chains below was sequenced from the same sample in a study of cytomegalovirus exposure and HLA in healthy donors (dated by TCRdb to about 2017). Library generation was performed with the immunoSEQ multiplex PCR assay. For the multiplex PCR, a mixture combining 60 forward primers for TCR Vbeta segments and 13 reverse primers for TCR Jbeta segments was used. Sourced from immuneACCESS, this table was stored by TCRdb with only in-frame sequences that have V and J called. A share of the clones is absent; for the studies checked, an unresolved V gene accounts for under half, and the remainder has no known explanation. Recorded for this sample are approximately 70,000 clones; about 67% of them occurred a single time. 7.6% of the sample is held by the ten biggest clonotypes. Sequenced: PBMCs. These receptors all stem from a man aged 35-49 years in good health and CMV-seropositive.

The chain recombines TRBV5-4 with TRBJ2-1; 14 bases map to TRBD2. In germline, CDR1 is SGHNT, CDR2 YYREEE (reference sequence). The junction had 10 bases not matched to a gene; V was cut back by 3 bases and J by 8 bases. The length of the CDR3 is 17 residues. The CDR3 is CASSSGRGLAGVDEQFF. In DNA form, the CDR3 reads TGTGCCAGCAGCTCGGGTAGGGGACTAGCGGGAGTGGATGAGCAGTTCTTC.

This clone turned up a few times. This chain connects TRBV2 to TRBJ1-1; D is uncertain. The germline V gene encodes CDR1 SNHLY and CDR2 FYNNEI. The CDR3 has 12 amino acids. V was clipped by 3 bases and J by 4 bases, with 6 bases between them. The CDR3 DNA follows: TGTGCCAGCAGTGATGGGAGCACTGAAGCTTTCTTT. Translated: CASSDGSTEAFF.

The rearrangement joins TRBV2 to TRBJ2-1; D may be TRBD1 (6 bases). The CDR3 is 14 amino acids. CDR1 and CDR2 from the germline V gene are SNHLY and FYNNEI. With 5 bases removed from V and 6 bases from J, the gap between germline ends came to 14 bases. The CDR3 region is CASSTQGLGNEQFF. The CDR3 DNA reads as TGTGCCAGCAGTACACAGGGATTAGGCAATGAGCAGTTCTTC.

The rearrangement uses TRBV4-1 and TRBJ2-3; TRBD1 is a possible D gene (7 bases). Trimming cost V 0 bases and J 8 bases, with 24 bases left between them. CDR3 length equals 18 residues. Germline V gene lookup returns CDR1 MGHRA and CDR2 YSYEKL. Here the CDR3 reads CASSQDPAGQSQLGTQYF. CDR3 nucleotides: TGCGCCAGCAGCCAAGATCCGGCGGGACAGTCTCAGCTCGGTACGCAGTATTTT.

The chain joins TRBV4-2 to TRBJ2-1; tentative D call: TRBD2 (6 bases). This CDR3 region has 18 residues. CDR1 and CDR2 (germline): LGHNA, YNFKEQ. V was trimmed by 2 bases and J by 1 base, leaving 18 bases between them. In DNA, the CDR3 is TGTGCCAGCAGCCAAACCAGCGCGCGGGGAGCATCCTACAATGAGCAGTTCTTC. Residues: CASSQTSARGASYNEQFF.

This chain joins TRBV5-6 and TRBJ1-5; TRBD1 might be the D (6 bases). The germline V gene has CDR1 SGHDT and CDR2 YYEEEE. With 3 bases removed from V and 0 bases from J, the gap between germline ends came to 10 bases. The CDR3 spans 15 residues. CDR3 coding DNA: TGTGCCAGCAGCTCCAGGGGATATAGCAATCAGCCCCAGCATTTT. This sequence encodes CASSSRGYSNQPQHF.

This rearrangement joins TRBV27 to TRBJ2-7, with D perhaps TRBD2 (6 bases). V was pared by 6 bases and J by 2 bases, with 20 bases between. This CDR3 has 16 residues. In germline, CDR1 is MNHEY, CDR2 SMNVEV (reference sequence). The CDR3 protein is CASSLTSLGGAYEQYF. CDR3 coding DNA: TGTGCCAGCAGCCTTACTTCTCTAGGAGGGGCCTACGAGCAGTACTTC.

The rearrangement joins TRBV27 to TRBJ2-1; D may be TRBD2 (5 bases). V lost 2 bases to trimming and J lost 6 bases, with 8 bases between them. Germline CDR1 reads MNHEY; CDR2 reads SMNVEV (reference sequence). The CDR3 runs 13 residues. The CDR3 is CASSLTSSNEQFF. The DNA for the CDR3 is TGTGCCAGCAGTTTAACTAGTTCCAATGAGCAGTTCTTC.

The chain uses TRBV15 and TRBJ2-7, with D tentatively TRBD2 (5 bases). V was trimmed by 0 bases and J by 6 bases, leaving 9 bases between them. CDR1 is LNHNV and CDR2 is YYDKDF in the germline V gene (reference sequence). The CDR3 extends over 13 amino acids. The CDR3 loop is CATSRDLAREQYF. CDR3 DNA sequence: TGTGCCACCAGCAGAGACCTAGCCCGCGAGCAGTACTTC. The variable domain in full, with the rest retrieved from reference TRBV15 and TRBJ2-7, is DAMVIQNPRYQVTQFGKPVTLSCSQTLNHNVMYWYQQKSSQAPKLLFHYYDKDFNNEADTPDNFQSRRPNTSFCFLDIRSPGLGDTAMYLCATSRDLAREQYFGPGTRLTVT.